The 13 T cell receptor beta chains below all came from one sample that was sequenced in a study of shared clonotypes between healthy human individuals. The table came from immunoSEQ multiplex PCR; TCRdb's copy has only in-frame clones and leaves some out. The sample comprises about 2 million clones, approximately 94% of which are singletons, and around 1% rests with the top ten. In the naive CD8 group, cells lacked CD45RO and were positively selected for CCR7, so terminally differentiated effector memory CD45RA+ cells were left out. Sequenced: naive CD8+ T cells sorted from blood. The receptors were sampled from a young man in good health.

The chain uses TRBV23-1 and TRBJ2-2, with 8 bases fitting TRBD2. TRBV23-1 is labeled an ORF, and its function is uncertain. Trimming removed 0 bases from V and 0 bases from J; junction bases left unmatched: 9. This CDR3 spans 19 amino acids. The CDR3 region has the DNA TGCGCCAGCAGTCAATCTACGGCTAGCGGGCTGTCGAACACCGGGGAGCTGTTTTTT. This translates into CASSQSTASGLSNTGELFF.

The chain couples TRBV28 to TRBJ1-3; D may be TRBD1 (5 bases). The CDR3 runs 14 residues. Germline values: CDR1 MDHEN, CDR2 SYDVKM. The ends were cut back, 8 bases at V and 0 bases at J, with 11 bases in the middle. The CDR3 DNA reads TGTGCCAGCGGACTCAGGGTCTCTGGAAACACCATATATTTT. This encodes CASGLRVSGNTIYF.

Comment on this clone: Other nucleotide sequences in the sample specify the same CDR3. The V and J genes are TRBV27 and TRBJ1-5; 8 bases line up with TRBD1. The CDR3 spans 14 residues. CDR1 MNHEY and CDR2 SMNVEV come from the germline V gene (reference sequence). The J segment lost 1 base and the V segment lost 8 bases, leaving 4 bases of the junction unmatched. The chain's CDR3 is CASRTGGSNQPQHF. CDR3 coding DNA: TGTGCCAGCCGAACAGGGGGAAGCAATCAGCCCCAGCATTTT.

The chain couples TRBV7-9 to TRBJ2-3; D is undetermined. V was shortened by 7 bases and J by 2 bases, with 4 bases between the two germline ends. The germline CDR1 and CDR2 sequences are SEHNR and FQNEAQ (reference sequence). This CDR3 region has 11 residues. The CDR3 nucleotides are TGTGCCAGCACCTACACAGATACGCAGTATTTT. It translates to CASTYTDTQYF.

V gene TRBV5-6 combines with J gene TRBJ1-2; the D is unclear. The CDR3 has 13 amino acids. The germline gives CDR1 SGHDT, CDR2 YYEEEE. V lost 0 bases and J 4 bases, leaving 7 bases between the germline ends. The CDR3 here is CASSLGDFYGYTF. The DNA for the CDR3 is TGTGCCAGCAGCTTGGGGGATTTCTATGGCTACACCTTC.

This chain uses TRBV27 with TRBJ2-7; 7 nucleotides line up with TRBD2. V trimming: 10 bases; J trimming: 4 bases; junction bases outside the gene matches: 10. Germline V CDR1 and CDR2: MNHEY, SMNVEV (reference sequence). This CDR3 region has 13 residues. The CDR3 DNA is TGTGCCACCGGACTAGGGCAATATTACGAGCAGTACTTC. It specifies CATGLGQYYEQYF.

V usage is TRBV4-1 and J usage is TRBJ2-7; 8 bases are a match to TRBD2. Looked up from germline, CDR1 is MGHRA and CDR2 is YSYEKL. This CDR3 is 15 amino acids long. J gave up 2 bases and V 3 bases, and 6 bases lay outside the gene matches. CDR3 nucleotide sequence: TGCGCCAGCAGCCATAGCACTAGCGGAACCTACGAGCAGTACTTC. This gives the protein CASSHSTSGTYEQYF.

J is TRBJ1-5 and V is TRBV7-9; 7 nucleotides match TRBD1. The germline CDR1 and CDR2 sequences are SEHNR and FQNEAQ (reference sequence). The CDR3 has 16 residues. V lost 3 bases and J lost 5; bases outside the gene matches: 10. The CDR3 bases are TGTGCCAGCAGCTTGGGGTCAGGGGGACTATATCAGCCCCAGCATTTT. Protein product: CASSLGSGGLYQPQHF. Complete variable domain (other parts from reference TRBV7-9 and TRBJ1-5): DTGVSQNPRHKITKRGQNVTFRCDPISEHNRLYWYRQTLGQGPEFLTYFQNEAQLEKSRLLSDRFSAERPKGSFSTLEIQRTEQGDSAMYLCASSLGSGGLYQPQHFGDGTRLSIL.

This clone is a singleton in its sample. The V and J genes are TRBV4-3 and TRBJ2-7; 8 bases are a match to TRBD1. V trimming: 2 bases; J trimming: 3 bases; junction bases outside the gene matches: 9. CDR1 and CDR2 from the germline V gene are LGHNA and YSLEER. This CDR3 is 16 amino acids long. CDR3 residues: CASSQLPGQERYEQYF. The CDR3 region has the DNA TGCGCCAGCAGCCAACTACCGGGACAGGAGCGCTACGAGCAGTACTTC.

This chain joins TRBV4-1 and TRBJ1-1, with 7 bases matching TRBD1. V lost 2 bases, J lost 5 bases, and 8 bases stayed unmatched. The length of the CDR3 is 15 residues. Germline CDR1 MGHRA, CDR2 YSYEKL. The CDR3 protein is CASSQNIQGSTEAFF. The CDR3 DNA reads TGCGCCAGCAGCCAAAATATACAGGGGAGTACTGAAGCTTTCTTT.

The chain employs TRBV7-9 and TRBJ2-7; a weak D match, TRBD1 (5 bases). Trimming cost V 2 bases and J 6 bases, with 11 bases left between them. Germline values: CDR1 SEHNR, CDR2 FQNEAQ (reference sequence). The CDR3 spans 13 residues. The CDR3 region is CASSLSEQAEQYF. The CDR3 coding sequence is TGTGCCAGCAGCTTATCAGAACAGGCCGAGCAGTACTTC.

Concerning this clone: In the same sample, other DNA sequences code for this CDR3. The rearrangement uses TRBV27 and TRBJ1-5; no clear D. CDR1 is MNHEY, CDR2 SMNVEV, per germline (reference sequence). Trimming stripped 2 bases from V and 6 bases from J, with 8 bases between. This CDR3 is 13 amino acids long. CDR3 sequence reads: CASSLVVGQPQHF. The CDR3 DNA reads TGTGCCAGCAGTTTAGTTGTTGGTCAGCCCCAGCATTTT.

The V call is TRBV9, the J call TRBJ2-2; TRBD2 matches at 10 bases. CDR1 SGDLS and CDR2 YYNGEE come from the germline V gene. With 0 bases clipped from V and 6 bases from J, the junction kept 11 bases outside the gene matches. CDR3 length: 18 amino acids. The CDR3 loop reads CASSVAGASGSQAGELFF. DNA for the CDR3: TGTGCCAGCAGCGTAGCTGGGGCTAGCGGGAGTCAGGCCGGGGAGCTGTTTTTT.